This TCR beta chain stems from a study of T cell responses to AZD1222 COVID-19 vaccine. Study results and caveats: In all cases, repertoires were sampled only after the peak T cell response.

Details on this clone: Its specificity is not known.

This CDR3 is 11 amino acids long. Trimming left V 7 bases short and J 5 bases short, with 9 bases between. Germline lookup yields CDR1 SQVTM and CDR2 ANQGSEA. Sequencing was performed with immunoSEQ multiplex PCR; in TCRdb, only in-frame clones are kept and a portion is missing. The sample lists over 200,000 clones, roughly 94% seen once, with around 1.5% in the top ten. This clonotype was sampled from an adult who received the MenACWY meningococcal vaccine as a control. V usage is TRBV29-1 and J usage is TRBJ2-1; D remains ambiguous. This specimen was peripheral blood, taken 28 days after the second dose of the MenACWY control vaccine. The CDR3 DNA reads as TGCAGCGCGGACGATCACAATGAGCAGTTCTTC. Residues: CSADDHNEQFF.